This T cell receptor beta chain was recorded in a study of tumor and adjacent non-tumor tissue in lung cancer (dated by TCRdb to the late 2010s). Regarding the research as a whole: Of the cohort, around 12 patients had adenocarcinoma, 2 had squamous cell carcinoma and 1 had small cell lung cancer. Ages among the approximately 15 patients ranged from roughly 30 to 76 years, there were around ten men and 5 women, and disease was at TNM stage I to III. Sequencing produced 125,075,908 productive TCRbeta reads in total, an average of approximately 4.2 million reads per sample. Bulk TCRbeta repertoires were compared between lung tumor tissue and matched distant non-tumor lung tissue obtained from fewer than 16 lung cancer patients. About 30 paired specimens, one tumor and one normal lung sample per patient, were profiled by TCRbeta CDR3 sequencing. Overall study outcomes, separate from this receptor: The top 100 clones accounted for a significantly larger cumulative portion of the repertoire in normal lung than in tumor tissue. The sequencing platform is not named in the methods, and unique molecular identifiers are not mentioned. Significantly higher TCR diversity was found in younger patients, and higher tumor TCR diversity was associated with shorter overall and disease-free survival. Tumor tissue showed significantly greater TCR diversity (inverse Simpson) than normal lung tissue (approximately 430 vs 150, P = 0.0075, Mann-Whitney U test). Because peripheral blood was not sequenced, blood TCRbeta repertoires in the lung cancer patients of the study were not examined. With only approximately 15 patients in the cohort, the authors noted that larger samples and more detailed clinical data are needed.

Library method: multiplex PCR. Sequencing was carried out with an Illumina HiSeq 2500. TCRbeta libraries were constructed through three rounds of nested PCR with primers (Table S4) according to protocols modified from ARM-PCR. Before sequencing, PCR products in the 200-500 bp range were cut out of the gel and cleaned up using the QIAquick gel extraction kit. The paper's data handling went like this. Trimmomatic was used to clean the reads, FLASH merged the cleaned reads into complete CDR3 sequences, and MiTCR assigned the sequences to V(D)J germline segments. Clonal diversity was computed as the inverse Simpson's index with VDJtools. In-frame sequences without a premature stop codon were defined as productive reads. In-frame beta chains were kept once TCRdb had trimmed the public reads at Q25 with fastp and called clones with MiXCR. Rows matching on CDR3 protein sequence are summarized as one entry with the most common DNA and genes. TCRdb assigned the V and J calls; the authors' analysis was not used. The sample includes about 90,000 distinct CDR3 sequences, with under 80% observed a single time. 21% of the sample comes from the top ten.

Bulk unsorted tissue served as the source for RNA extraction, and RNA quality was assessed using a NanoDrop ND-1000 and an Agilent 2100. Normal lung samples were distant non-tumor tissue taken more than 3 cm from the tumor edge. All donors had newly diagnosed lung cancer, had not received prior chemotherapy, and were admitted for thoracic surgery in China between August and November 2014. Patients who had received previous radiotherapy or chemotherapy, or who had another concurrent cancer, were excluded from the study. Surgical tissue pieces of roughly 1-2 cm3 were preserved in RNAlater solution and stored at -80 °C until use. Details on this clonotype: The antigen it binds to is not known. Base qualities are not provided; no much larger clone lies one nucleotide away.

CDR1 and CDR2, looked up from the germline V gene, are SGHDT and YYEEEE. Inclusive of the bounding cysteine and phenylalanine, the CDR3 is 14 residues long. Only the CDR3 part of the read is kept: 42 bases, read in frame from the first base. The chain links TRBV5-6 with TRBJ2-7; TRBD1 fits 7 bases in the junction. The clonotype comes from a woman between 45 and 65 years old with non-small cell lung cancer. Sequences were obtained from distant non-tumor lung tissue. The DNA reads as follows: TGTACCATCACCCCTCAGGGGGTCTCCTACGAGCAGTACTTC. This is translated as CTITPQGVSYEQYF.